These 32 T cell receptor beta chains came from one sample sequenced in a study of CD8 T cells in Susac syndrome (dated by TCRdb to between 2018 and 2021). Library generation was performed with the immunoSEQ multiplex PCR assay. RNA was extracted with the RNeasy kit and about 0.5 to 1 ug was reverse transcribed using random hexamers. The public sequencing data were trimmed at Q25 with fastp and processed into clonotypes with MiXCR by TCRdb, which kept only in-frame beta chains. Identical CDR3 proteins give one entry, which carries the most common genes and DNA. The table for this sample lists 300,000 or so distinct CDR3 sequences; about 92% of them were counted only once. About 0.07% of the sample belongs to the ten largest clones. The sample comprised CD4+ T cells from PBMCs. Receptors originate from a human donor with multiple sclerosis.

This clonotype appeared a single time. This chain joins TRBV7-2 and TRBJ2-3; D is perhaps TRBD2 (6 bases). In germline, CDR1 is SGHTA, CDR2 FQGNSA. V shed 5 bases and J shed 0 bases, with 15 bases lying between them. This CDR3 spans 16 amino acids. The CDR3 sequence: CASSPSAWTSTDTQYF. DNA for the CDR3: TGTGCCAGCAGCCCTAGCGCCTGGACTAGCACAGATACGCAGTATTTT.

The chain uses TRBV7-6 and TRBJ1-4, with 8 bases fitting TRBD1. V lost 5 bases and J lost 5; bases outside the gene matches: 10. CDR1 and CDR2 from the germline V gene are SGHVS and FNYEAQ. CDR3 length equals 16 residues. The CDR3: CASSARGQGRNEKLFF. DNA of the CDR3: TGTGCCAGCAGCGCGCGCGGACAGGGTAGAAATGAAAAACTGTTTTTT.

The V and J genes are TRBV4-1 and TRBJ1-2; 7 bases map to TRBD1. Germline V gene sequence: CDR1 MGHRA, CDR2 YSYEKL. This CDR3 comprises 14 residues. V trimming: 6 bases; J trimming: 2 bases; junction bases outside the gene matches: 6. Here the CDR3 reads CASRRRDSNYGYTF. The CDR3 DNA sequence: TGCGCCAGCAGACGAAGGGACAGCAACTATGGCTACACCTTC.

The genes are TRBV4-2 and TRBJ2-4; perhaps TRBD2 as D (6 bases). This CDR3 has 13 amino acids. Germline CDR1 and CDR2: LGHNA and YNFKEQ. Between the trimmed V and J ends, which lost 1 base and 6 bases, there was a span of 7 bases. CDR3 region: CASSQGRGNIQYF. CDR3 DNA sequence: TGTGCCAGCAGCCAAGGGAGGGGAAACATTCAGTACTTC.

The chain links TRBV19 to TRBJ1-4; the D gene is possibly TRBD1 (5 bases). This CDR3 contains 14 residues. Trimming removed 6 bases from V and 12 bases from J, with 20 bases in between. CDR1 is LNHDA, CDR2 SQIVND, per germline (reference sequence). CDR3 loop: CASRAGRQRTELFF. CDR3 coding DNA: TGTGCCAGTAGAGCAGGCCGACAGCGTACCGAACTGTTTTTT.

V is TRBV24-1 and J is TRBJ2-1; D is perhaps TRBD1 (6 bases). With 5 bases removed from V and 8 bases from J, the gap between germline ends came to 12 bases. Germline V gene sequence: CDR1 KGHDR, CDR2 SFDVKD. The CDR3 extends over 13 amino acids. CDR3 bases: TGTGCCACCAGTGGTGGACAGTACGATGAGCAGTTCTTC. Translated, it gives CATSGGQYDEQFF.

The chain links TRBV7-9 to TRBJ1-2; 8 nucleotides line up with TRBD1. After removal of 5 bases from V and 4 bases from J, the junction contained 3 bases not matched to a gene. Germline loops: CDR1 SEHNR, CDR2 FQNEAQ (reference sequence). The CDR3 runs to 13 residues. Written as DNA, the CDR3 is TGTGCCAGCAGCCAAACAGGGGGCTATGGCTACACCTTC. Translated: CASSQTGGYGYTF.

The V and J genes are TRBV11-2 and TRBJ1-2, with no clear D. Trimming left V 3 bases short and J 2 bases short, with 10 bases between. This CDR3 is built from 14 residues. The germline V gene encodes CDR1 SGHAT and CDR2 FQNNGV. The CDR3 spells CASSFARENYGYTF. The DNA for the CDR3 is TGTGCCAGCAGCTTCGCCCGGGAGAACTATGGCTACACCTTC. Full variable domain (missing parts from reference TRBV11-2 and TRBJ1-2): EAGVAQSPRYKIIEKRQSVAFWCNPISGHATLYWYQQILGQGPKLLIQFQNNGVVDDSQLPKDRFSAERLKGVDSTLKIQPAKLEDSAVYLCASSFARENYGYTFGSGTRLTVV.

This chain uses TRBV29-1 with TRBJ2-3; TRBD1 aligns across 9 bases. V was pared by 4 bases and J by 2 bases, with 4 bases of the junction left unmatched. CDR3 length: 14 amino acids. Germline V CDR1 and CDR2: SQVTM, ANQGSEA. DNA of the CDR3: TGCAGCGTTGGGGGGACAGGGAACACAGATACGCAGTATTTT. It yields the protein CSVGGTGNTDTQYF.

The chain links TRBV5-1 to TRBJ2-7, with D perhaps TRBD2 (6 bases). CDR3 length: 15 residues. Between the trimmed V and J ends, which lost 2 bases and 3 bases, there was a span of 15 bases. Germline V gene sequence: CDR1 SGHRS, CDR2 YFSETQ. The CDR3 is CASSFESSVYYEQYF. For the CDR3, the DNA is TGCGCCAGCAGCTTCGAGTCTAGCGTGTACTACGAGCAGTACTTC.

Worth noting for this clonotype: Germline is not matched at one junction end, which may reflect a read error. J is TRBJ2-3 and V is TRBV4-3, with 12 positions matching TRBD2. Germline values: CDR1 LGHNA, CDR2 YSLEER. The CDR3 is made up of 16 amino acids. The CDR3 here is CASSPTSGRRRSALDF. As DNA, the CDR3 is TGCGCCAGCAGCCCGACTAGCGGGAGAAGGCGGTCCGCATTGGATTTT.

The gene calls are TRBV6-5 and TRBJ1-4; 8 nucleotides align to TRBD1. From germline, CDR1 is MNHEY and CDR2 SVGAGI. The CDR3 runs 15 residues. Trimming removed 2 bases from V and 8 bases from J; junction bases left unmatched: 7. CDR3: CASSYTTGEYEKLFF. The DNA of the CDR3 is TGTGCCAGCAGTTACACGACAGGGGAGTACGAAAAACTGTTTTTT.

The sample holds one count of this clonotype. The chain has TRBV6-2 or TRBV6-3 and TRBJ2-5, with TRBD1 matching over 10 bases. J was trimmed by 4 bases and V by 5 bases; bases with no gene match: 10. Looked up from germline, CDR1 is MNHEY and CDR2 is SVGEGT. This CDR3 has 16 amino acids. CDR3 coding DNA: TGTGCCAGCAGTGTCACCGTGGACAGGGGGGGAGAGACCCAGTACTTC. It is translated as CASSVTVDRGGETQYF.

CDR3 bases: TGTGCCAGCAGCCCCCCCATAATGCGAGCCTACAATGAGCAGTTCTTC. This sequence encodes CASSPPIMRAYNEQFF. The rearrangement joins TRBV3-1 to TRBJ2-1; D is unresolved. CDR3 length: 16 amino acids. CDR1 is LGHDT, CDR2 YNNKEL, per germline (reference sequence). V lost 4 bases and J 2 bases, leaving 15 bases between the germline ends.

This sequence joins TRBV7-3 and TRBJ1-1, with D unresolved. V lost 5 bases to trimming and J lost 6 bases, with 13 bases between them. The CDR3 spans 13 residues. Germline CDR1 SGHTA, CDR2 FQGTGA. The CDR3 protein is CASSPTGKAEAFF. CDR3 nucleotide sequence: TGTGCCAGCAGCCCGACCGGGAAGGCTGAAGCTTTCTTT.

The chain uses TRBV12-3 or TRBV12-4 and TRBJ1-2, with D tentatively TRBD1 (6 bases). V was trimmed by 6 bases and J by 4 bases, leaving 12 bases between them. The CDR3 contains 13 residues. CDR3 amino acids: CASRDRGAYGYTF. In DNA, the CDR3 is TGTGCCAGCAGGGATAGGGGGGCCTATGGCTACACCTTC.

The gene calls are TRBV3-1 and TRBJ1-2, with a possible D match to TRBD1 (5 bases). The CDR3 is 13 amino acids. The germline V gene encodes CDR1 LGHDT and CDR2 YNNKEL (reference sequence). With 3 bases removed from V and 8 bases from J, the gap between germline ends came to 13 bases. The CDR3 is CASSHRDERGYTF. The CDR3 nucleotides read TGTGCCAGCAGCCACCGGGACGAGAGGGGCTACACCTTC.

The chain joins TRBV9 to TRBJ2-1; 8 bases align to TRBD2. Germline V gene sequence: CDR1 SGDLS, CDR2 YYNGEE. Trimming cost V 0 bases and J 8 bases; bases outside gene matches: 13. The CDR3 length is 17 residues. The CDR3 region has the DNA TGTGCCAGCAGCGTAGCTGTAAAAGCGGGGGCCTCCCATGAGCAGTTCTTC. Protein product: CASSVAVKAGASHEQFF.

The V gene is TRBV6-2 or TRBV6-3, the J gene TRBJ2-1; possibly TRBD1 for D (5 bases). Per the germline V gene, CDR1 is MNHEY and CDR2 is SVGEGT. This CDR3 comprises 15 residues. Trimming left V 0 bases short and J 10 bases short, with 16 bases between. The CDR3 is CASSYSGKGSEEQFF. In nucleotides, the CDR3 is TGTGCCAGCAGTTACTCGGGCAAGGGGTCCGAGGAGCAGTTCTTC.

V gene TRBV7-2 combines with J gene TRBJ2-1; D not resolved. Trimming shortened V by 0 bases and J by 3 bases, and 9 bases separated the two germline ends. CDR1 is SGHTA, CDR2 FQGNSA, per germline. There are 15 residues in the CDR3. CDR3 sequence reads: CASSLAGVLYNEQFF. In nucleotides, the CDR3 is TGTGCCAGCAGCTTAGCAGGAGTCCTCTACAATGAGCAGTTCTTC.

The genes are TRBV2 and TRBJ1-1, with TRBD1 matching over 8 bases. The CDR3 totals 13 residues. Germline values: CDR1 SNHLY, CDR2 FYNNEI. Trimming removed 4 bases from V and 5 bases from J; junction bases left unmatched: 3. This CDR3 is CASSGQGITEAFF. In nucleotides, the CDR3 is TGTGCCAGCAGTGGACAGGGGATAACTGAAGCTTTCTTT. Complete variable domain (other parts from reference TRBV2 and TRBJ1-1): EPEVTQTPSHQVTQMGQEVILRCVPISNHLYFYWYRQILGQKVEFLVSFYNNEISEKSEIFDDQFSVERPDGSNFTLKIRSTKLEDSAMYFCASSGQGITEAFFGQGTRLTVV.

The rearrangement uses TRBV20-1 and TRBJ2-1, with 11 positions matching TRBD2. The CDR3 is made up of 16 amino acids. V was clipped by 3 bases and J by 7 bases; unmatched bases: 11. Germline V gene sequence: CDR1 DFQATT, CDR2 SNEGSKA (reference sequence). The CDR3 loop is CSARNLAGGLGNEQFF. DNA for the CDR3: TGCAGTGCTAGGAACCTAGCGGGGGGACTAGGTAATGAGCAGTTCTTC.

Notes on this clonotype: The junction does not match germline at one end; this may be a read error. V gene TRBV7-9 combines with J gene TRBJ2-2; the D gene is possibly TRBD2 (6 bases). CDR1 SEHNR and CDR2 FQNEAQ come from the germline V gene (reference sequence). CDR3 length equals 15 residues. CDR3 protein: CASSPPSLNTGGLFF. The CDR3 nucleotides read TGTGCCAGCAGCCCCCCAAGTCTGAACACCGGGGGGCTGTTTTTT.

V usage is TRBV7-2 and J usage is TRBJ2-7; no definite D call. Germline values: CDR1 SGHTA, CDR2 FQGNSA. This CDR3 region has 15 residues. V lost 0 bases, J lost 1 base, and 10 bases lay in between. CDR3 protein: CASSLAGITSYEQYF. The DNA of the CDR3 is TGTGCCAGCAGCTTAGCGGGTATAACTTCCTACGAGCAGTACTTC.

The chain recombines TRBV29-1 with TRBJ2-1, with D perhaps being TRBD1 or TRBD2 (5 bases each). The V gene's germline CDR1 is SQVTM and CDR2 ANQGSEA. This CDR3 region has 17 residues. The V and J ends lost 0 bases and 5 bases respectively, with 20 bases between them. CDR3 amino acids: CSVEDHDARERDNEQFF. The CDR3 DNA sequence: TGCAGCGTTGAAGATCATGATGCCAGGGAGAGGGACAATGAGCAGTTCTTC.

This chain connects TRBV5-4 to TRBJ2-3; TRBD2 aligns across 7 bases. CDR1 is SGHNT and CDR2 is YYREEE in the germline V gene (reference sequence). V shed 5 bases and J 5 bases; nucleotides not matched to a gene: 8. CDR3 length equals 14 residues. This CDR3 is CASRTGLPLDTQYF. The CDR3, as DNA: TGTGCCAGCAGAACGGGACTACCTCTAGATACGCAGTATTTT.

The V gene is TRBV24-1, the J gene TRBJ2-1; D is possibly TRBD2 (5 bases). Trimming stripped 6 bases from V and 5 bases from J, with 13 bases between. This CDR3 contains 14 residues. Germline V gives CDR1 KGHDR, CDR2 SFDVKD. CDR3 sequence: CATSRTGPDNEQFF. In nucleotides, the CDR3 is TGTGCCACCAGTAGGACTGGACCTGACAATGAGCAGTTCTTC.

The J gene is TRBJ2-7, the V gene TRBV29-1, with a weak D call TRBD2 (5 bases). The ends were cut back, 5 bases at V and 2 bases at J, with 19 bases in the middle. Germline V CDR1 and CDR2: SQVTM, ANQGSEA. This CDR3 has 15 residues. CDR3 in DNA: TGCAGCGTTACGGGGAGCCCCGGCAGAACCTACGAGCAGTACTTC. This translates into CSVTGSPGRTYEQYF.

This clonotype was observed a single time. The chain uses TRBV28 and TRBJ2-1; no clear D. The CDR3 has 14 amino acids. Germline V gene sequence: CDR1 MDHEN, CDR2 SYDVKM. Trimming took off 6 bases at V and 0 bases at J, with 9 bases between the two ends. This CDR3 reads CASSRATSYNEQFF. In DNA form, the CDR3 reads TGTGCCAGCAGCCGGGCCACCTCCTACAATGAGCAGTTCTTC.

The CDR3 region has the DNA TGTGCCTGGGGAGGGCTCTTCGCTAGGAGCACTGAAGCTTTCTTT. It yields the protein CAWGGLFARSTEAFF. The V gene is TRBV30, the J gene TRBJ1-1; no clear D. CDR1 GTSNPN and CDR2 SVGIG come from the germline V gene (reference sequence). Trimming left V 5 bases short and J 4 bases short, with 20 bases between. This CDR3 spans 15 amino acids.

The rearrangement uses TRBV6-1 and TRBJ1-6; D remains ambiguous. CDR3 length: 12 residues. CDR1 is MNHNS and CDR2 is SASEGT in the germline V gene. The V gene lost 6 bases and the J gene lost 8 bases, with 8 bases spanning the gap. As DNA, the CDR3 is TGTGCCAGCAGGGACGGTGATTCACCCCTCCACTTT. It is translated as CASRDGDSPLHF.

The CDR3 is CASNQDYLANTQYF. Here the CDR3 DNA reads TGTGCCAGCAACCAAGACTATCTTGCGAATACGCAGTATTTT. The chain has TRBV6-6 and TRBJ2-3; D perhaps matches TRBD2 (5 bases). Trimming cost V 7 bases and J 7 bases, with 18 bases left between them. The CDR3 has 14 residues. CDR1 and CDR2 (germline): MNHNY, SVGAGI (reference sequence).